A single T cell receptor beta chain is shown here with its context. The data belong to a study of T cell changes during pregnancy in multiple sclerosis. Libraries were prepared by immunoSEQ multiplex PCR; TCRdb keeps only in-frame clonotypes and omits some of them. Found here are some 70,000 clones, approximately 90% of them singletons; the top ten hold 1.5%. The CDR3 runs 14 residues. Trimming left V 3 bases short and J 0 bases short, with 9 bases between. The germline gives CDR1 LNHDA, CDR2 SQIVND (reference sequence). This sequence was found in a female donor with multiple sclerosis, enrolled in a pregnancy study. The sample was peripheral blood, taken in the third trimester of pregnancy. This chain links TRBV19 with TRBJ2-7; maybe TRBD1 (6 bases). The chain's CDR3 is CASSITGSSYEQYF. DNA for the CDR3: TGTGCCAGTAGTATCACAGGGAGCTCCTACGAGCAGTACTTC.